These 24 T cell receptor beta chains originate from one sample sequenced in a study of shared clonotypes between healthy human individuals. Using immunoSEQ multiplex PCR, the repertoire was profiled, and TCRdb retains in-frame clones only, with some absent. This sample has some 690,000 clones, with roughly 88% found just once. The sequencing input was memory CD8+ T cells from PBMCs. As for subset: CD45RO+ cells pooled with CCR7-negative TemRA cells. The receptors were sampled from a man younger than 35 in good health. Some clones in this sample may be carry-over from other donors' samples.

The CDR3 reads CATGGGGFYEQYF. Here the CDR3 DNA reads TGTGCCACCGGAGGGGGGGGTTTCTACGAGCAGTACTTC. The chain employs TRBV15 and TRBJ2-7; D possibly corresponds to TRBD2 (7 bases). CDR3 length: 13 residues. Trimming pared 8 bases from V and 3 bases from J, leaving 14 bases between. Germline loops: CDR1 LNHNV, CDR2 YYDKDF (reference sequence).

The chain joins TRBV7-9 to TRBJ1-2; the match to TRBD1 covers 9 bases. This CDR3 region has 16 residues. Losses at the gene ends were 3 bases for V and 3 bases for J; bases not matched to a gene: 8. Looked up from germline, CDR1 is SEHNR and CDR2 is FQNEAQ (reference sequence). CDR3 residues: CASSLVAGQGHYGYTF. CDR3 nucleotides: TGTGCCAGCAGCTTGGTCGCGGGACAGGGACACTATGGCTACACCTTC.

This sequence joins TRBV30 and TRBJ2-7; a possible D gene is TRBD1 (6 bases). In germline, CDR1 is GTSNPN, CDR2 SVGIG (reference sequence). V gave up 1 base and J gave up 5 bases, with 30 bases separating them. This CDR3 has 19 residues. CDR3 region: CAWSAGTMDVPGILDEQYF. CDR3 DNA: TGTGCCTGGAGTGCCGGGACAATGGACGTCCCAGGTATTCTAGACGAGCAGTACTTC.

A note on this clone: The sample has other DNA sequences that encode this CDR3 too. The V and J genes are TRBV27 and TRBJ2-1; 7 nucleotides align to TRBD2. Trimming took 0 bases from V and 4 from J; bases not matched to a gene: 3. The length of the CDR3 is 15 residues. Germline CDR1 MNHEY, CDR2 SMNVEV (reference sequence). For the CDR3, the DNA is TGTGCCAGCAGTTTATCGGGAGGGCCTTACAATGAGCAGTTCTTC. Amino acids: CASSLSGGPYNEQFF.

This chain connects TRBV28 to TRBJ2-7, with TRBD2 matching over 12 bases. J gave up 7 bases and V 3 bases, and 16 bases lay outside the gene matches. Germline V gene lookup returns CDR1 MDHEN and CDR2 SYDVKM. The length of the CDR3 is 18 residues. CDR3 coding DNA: TGTGCCAGCAGTTTCGGGACAGGAGCACTAGCGGGAGGAGGTGAGCAGTACTTC. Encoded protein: CASSFGTGALAGGGEQYF.

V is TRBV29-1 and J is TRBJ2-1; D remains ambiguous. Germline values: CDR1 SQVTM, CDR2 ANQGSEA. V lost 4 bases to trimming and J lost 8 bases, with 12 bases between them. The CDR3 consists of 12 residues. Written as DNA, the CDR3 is TGCAGCGTTGTAGTTTCTGGCTATGAGCAGTTCTTC. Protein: CSVVVSGYEQFF.

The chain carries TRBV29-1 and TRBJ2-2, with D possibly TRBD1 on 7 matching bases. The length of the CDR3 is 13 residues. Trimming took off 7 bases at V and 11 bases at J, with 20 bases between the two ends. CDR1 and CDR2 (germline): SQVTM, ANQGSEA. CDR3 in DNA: TGCAGCGGAAGACGTATTGGAGGGGGCGAGCTGTTTTTT. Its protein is CSGRRIGGGELFF.

CDR3 protein: CASSMGYRPASATRYEQYF. CDR3 nucleotides: TGTGCCAGTAGTATGGGGTACAGGCCAGCATCGGCAACCCGCTACGAGCAGTACTTC. The chain recombines TRBV19 with TRBJ2-7; D perhaps matches TRBD1 (5 bases). Germline V gene lookup returns CDR1 LNHDA and CDR2 SQIVND (reference sequence). This CDR3 is 19 amino acids long. The ends were cut back, 3 bases at V and 3 bases at J, with 27 bases in the middle.

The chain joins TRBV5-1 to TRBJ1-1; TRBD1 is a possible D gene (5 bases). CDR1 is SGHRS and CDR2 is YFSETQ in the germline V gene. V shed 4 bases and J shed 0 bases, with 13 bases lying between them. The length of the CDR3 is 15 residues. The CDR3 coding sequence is TGCGCCAGCAGCACGTGGGGCGTAGTGAACACTGAAGCTTTCTTT. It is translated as CASSTWGVVNTEAFF.

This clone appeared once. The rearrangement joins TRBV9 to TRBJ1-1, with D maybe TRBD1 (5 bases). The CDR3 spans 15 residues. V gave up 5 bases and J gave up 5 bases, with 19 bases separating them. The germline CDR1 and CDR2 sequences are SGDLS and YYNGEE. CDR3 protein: CASSASGTLVTEAFF. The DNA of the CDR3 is TGTGCCAGCAGTGCCTCGGGGACCTTGGTGACTGAAGCTTTCTTT.

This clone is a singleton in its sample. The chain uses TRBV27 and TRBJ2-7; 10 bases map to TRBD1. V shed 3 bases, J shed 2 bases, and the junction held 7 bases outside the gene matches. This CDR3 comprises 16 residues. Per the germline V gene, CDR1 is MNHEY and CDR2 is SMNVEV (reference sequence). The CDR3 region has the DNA TGTGCCAGCAGTTTGGTAATTGGGACAGGGGCCTACGAGCAGTACTTC. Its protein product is CASSLVIGTGAYEQYF.

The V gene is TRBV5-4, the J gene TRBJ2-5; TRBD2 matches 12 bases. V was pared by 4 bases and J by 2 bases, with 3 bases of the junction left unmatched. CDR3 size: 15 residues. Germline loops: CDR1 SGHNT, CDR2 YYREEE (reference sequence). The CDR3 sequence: CASSHGLAGQETQYF. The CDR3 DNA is TGTGCCAGCAGCCACGGACTAGCGGGGCAAGAGACCCAGTACTTC.

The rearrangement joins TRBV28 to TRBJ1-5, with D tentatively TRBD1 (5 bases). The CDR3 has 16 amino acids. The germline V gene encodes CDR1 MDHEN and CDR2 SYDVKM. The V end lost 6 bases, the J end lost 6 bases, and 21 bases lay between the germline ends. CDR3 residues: CASRPYPPVGVQPQHF. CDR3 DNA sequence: TGTGCCAGCAGACCCTATCCCCCAGTGGGGGTTCAGCCCCAGCATTTT.

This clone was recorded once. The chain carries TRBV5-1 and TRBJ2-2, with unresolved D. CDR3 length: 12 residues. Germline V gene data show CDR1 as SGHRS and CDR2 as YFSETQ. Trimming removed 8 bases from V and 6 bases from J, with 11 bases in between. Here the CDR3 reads CASSITAGELFF. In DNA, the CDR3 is TGCGCCAGTTCAATAACGGCCGGGGAGCTGTTTTTT.

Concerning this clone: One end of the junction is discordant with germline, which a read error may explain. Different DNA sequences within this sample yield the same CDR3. This CDR3 reads CASSLAAWRDTQYF. In DNA, the CDR3 is TGCGCCAGCAGCCTAGCGGCCTGGAGGGATACGCAGTATTTT. This chain uses TRBV7-9 with TRBJ2-3; 7 bases fit TRBD2. Germline CDR1 SEHNR, CDR2 FQNEAQ (reference sequence). CDR3 length: 14 amino acids.

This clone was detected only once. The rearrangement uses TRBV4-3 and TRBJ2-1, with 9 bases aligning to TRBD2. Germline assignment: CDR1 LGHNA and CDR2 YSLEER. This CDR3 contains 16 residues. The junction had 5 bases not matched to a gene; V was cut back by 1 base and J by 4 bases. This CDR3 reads CASSQGLAEIYNEQFF. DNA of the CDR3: TGCGCCAGCAGCCAAGGACTAGCGGAGATATACAATGAGCAGTTCTTC.

CDR3 amino acids: CASSDLAERDEQYF. The DNA of the CDR3 is TGTGCCAGCAGCGATCTAGCGGAACGGGACGAGCAGTACTTC. The rearrangement uses TRBV5-5 and TRBJ2-7; 7 bases agree with TRBD2. Germline V lookup: CDR1 SGHKS, CDR2 YYEKEE (reference sequence). After removal of 4 bases from V and 5 bases from J, the junction contained 9 bases not matched to a gene. The CDR3 runs 14 residues.

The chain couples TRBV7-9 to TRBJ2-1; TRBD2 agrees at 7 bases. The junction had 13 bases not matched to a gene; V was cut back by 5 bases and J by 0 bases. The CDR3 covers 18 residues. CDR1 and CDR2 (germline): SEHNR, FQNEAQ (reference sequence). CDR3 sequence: CASSTSPGLPSSYNEQFF. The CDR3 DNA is TGTGCCAGCAGCACTTCCCCGGGACTACCCAGCTCCTACAATGAGCAGTTCTTC.

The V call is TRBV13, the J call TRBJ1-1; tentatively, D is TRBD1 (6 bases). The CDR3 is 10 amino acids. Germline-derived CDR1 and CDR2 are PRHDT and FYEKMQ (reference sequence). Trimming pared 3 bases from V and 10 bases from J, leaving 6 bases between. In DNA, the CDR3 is TGTGCCAGCAGCTTCAGGGGAGCTTTCTTT. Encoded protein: CASSFRGAFF. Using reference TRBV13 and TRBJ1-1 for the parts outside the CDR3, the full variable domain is AAGVIQSPRHLIKEKRETATLKCYPIPRHDTVYWYQQGPGQDPQFLISFYEKMQSDKGSIPDRFSAQQFSDYHSELNMSSLELGDSALYFCASSFRGAFFGQGTRLTVV.

This chain's CDR3 is CASSPRGLTDTQYF. CDR3 coding DNA: TGTGCCAGCAGTCCCCGGGGCCTGACAGATACGCAGTATTTT. This rearrangement joins TRBV7-8 to TRBJ2-3; TRBD1 or TRBD2 may be the D gene (5 bases each). The CDR3 runs to 14 residues. The V gene's germline CDR1 is SGHVS and CDR2 FQNEAQ. V was trimmed by 6 bases and J by 3 bases, leaving 13 bases between them.

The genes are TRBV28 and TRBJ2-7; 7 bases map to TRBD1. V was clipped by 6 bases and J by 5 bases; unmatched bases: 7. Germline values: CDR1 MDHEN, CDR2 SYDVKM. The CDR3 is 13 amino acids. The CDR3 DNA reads TGTGCCAGCAGGGTGACAGGGTCCCACGAGCAGTACTTC. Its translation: CASRVTGSHEQYF.

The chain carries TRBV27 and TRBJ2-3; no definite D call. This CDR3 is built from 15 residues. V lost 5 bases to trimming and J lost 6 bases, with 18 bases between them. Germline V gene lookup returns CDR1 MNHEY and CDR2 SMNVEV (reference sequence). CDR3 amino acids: CASSPRGSGWDTQYF. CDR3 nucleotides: TGTGCCAGCAGTCCCCGAGGATCTGGCTGGGATACGCAGTATTTT.

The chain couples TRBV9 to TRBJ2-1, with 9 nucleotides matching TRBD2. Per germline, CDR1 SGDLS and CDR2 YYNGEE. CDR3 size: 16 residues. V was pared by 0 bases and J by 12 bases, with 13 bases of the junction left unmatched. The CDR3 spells CASSVGWREGQIRQFF. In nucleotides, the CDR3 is TGTGCCAGCAGCGTAGGTTGGCGGGAGGGCCAGATTCGGCAGTTCTTC.

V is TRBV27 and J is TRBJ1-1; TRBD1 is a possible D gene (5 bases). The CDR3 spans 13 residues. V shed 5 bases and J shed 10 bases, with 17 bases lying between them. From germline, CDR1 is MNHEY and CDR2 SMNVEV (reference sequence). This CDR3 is CASSLVRGPGAFF. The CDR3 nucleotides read TGTGCCAGCAGTCTCGTCCGGGGACCGGGAGCTTTCTTT.